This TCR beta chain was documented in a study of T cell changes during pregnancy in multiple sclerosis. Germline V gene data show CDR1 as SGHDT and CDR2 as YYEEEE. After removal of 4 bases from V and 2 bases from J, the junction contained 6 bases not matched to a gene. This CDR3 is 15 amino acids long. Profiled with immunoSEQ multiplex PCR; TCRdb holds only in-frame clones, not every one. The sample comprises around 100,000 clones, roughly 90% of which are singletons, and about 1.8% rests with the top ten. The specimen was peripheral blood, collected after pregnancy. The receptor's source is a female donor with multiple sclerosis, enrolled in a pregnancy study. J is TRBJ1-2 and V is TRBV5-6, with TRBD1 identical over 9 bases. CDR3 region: CASSTTGQGNYGYTF. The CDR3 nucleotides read TGTGCCAGCAGCACCACGGGACAGGGAAACTATGGCTACACCTTC.